The entry that follows covers one T cell receptor beta chain sequence. This clone is a singleton in its sample. It lacks a known antigen. Base qualities were left out, and no much larger clone turns up one base away. These data belong to a study of radiotherapy plus CTLA-4 blockade in lung cancer listed by TCRdb under 2018. At the level of the whole study: Among the enrolled patients, about 19% had an objective response, and 31% reached disease control.

Focal radiation therapy combined with CTLA-4 blockade (ipilimumab) was tested in patients with chemo-refractory metastatic non-small-cell lung cancer. Receptor amplification or capture employed the immunoSEQ multiplex PCR assay. Not all clones reach the TCRdb copy of this immuneACCESS table, which keeps in-frame sequences only. Checked studies attribute under half of the gap to unresolved V genes and leave the rest unexplained. Across this sample there are 30,000 to 40,000 clones, with around 74% seen only once. The top ten constitute 11% to 15% of the sample. Per the germline V gene (reference sequence), MNHNY is the CDR1 and SVGAGI is the CDR2. Its CDR3 holds 13 amino acids, cysteine through phenylalanine. Just the 39-base CDR3 DNA is kept, in frame starting at base 1. Germline trimming amounts to 6 bases on V and 6 bases on J, with 3 as the count of junction bases outside the gene matches. Overall results and qualifications from the work: After treatment with radiotherapy and ipilimumab, TCR clones that came from tumors expanded in the peripheral blood. The strongest predictors of response were reported to be early dynamic shifts in blood T cell clones along with a rise in serum interferon-beta following radiation.

Sequences were derived from peripheral blood, sampled from a patient treated with radiotherapy plus ipilimumab. This chain joins TRBV6-6 to TRBJ1-4, with TRBD1 matching 8 junction bases. The sequence was obtained from a human donor with non-small cell lung cancer that progressed on radiotherapy plus ipilimumab. For the CDR3, the sequence is CASRLTGDEKLFF. The bases are TGTGCCAGCAGACTGACAGGGGATGAAAAACTGTTTTTT.